These T cell receptor beta chains were read from a single sample in a study of blood T cell repertoires in COVID-19. Assay used: immunoSEQ multiplex PCR; TCRdb lists only in-frame clones, some missing. The table shows under 350,000 clones, with 80% to 90% occurring only once. The sequencing input was peripheral blood. The receptors derive from a woman between 45 and 60 years old who had recovered from COVID-19. The CDR3 runs from the conserved cysteine through the conserved F or W. The D gene is left open where the match is weak. Expanded clones are given a class, and other clones once, few, many or no size at all.

CDR3 DNA	CDR3 protein	CDR3 length	clone size	D gene	V gene	J gene
TGTGCCAGTAGTATCAGGGGCGGAGATACGCAGTATTTT	CASSIRGGDTQYF	13	many	.	TRBV19	TRBJ2-3
TGTGCCTGGAGGAGGAGGGCCGTAGATACGCAGTATTTT	CAWRRRAVDTQYF	13	.	.	TRBV30	TRBJ2-3
TGTGCCAGCAGCCCCCAGGGAATAAGCTCCTACGAGCAGTACTTC	CASSPQGISSYEQYF	15	.	.	TRBV27	TRBJ2-7
TGTGCCAGCAGCTTCGAGAAATCCGAGCAGTACTTC	CASSFEKSEQYF	12	few	.	TRBV7-9	TRBJ2-7
TGTGCCATCAGTCCCCGGGGGGGTCGGGATACTGAAGCTTTCTTT	CAISPRGGRDTEAFF	15	.	.	TRBV10-3	TRBJ1-1
TGTGCCAGCAGTTCAGGAGGCGACAGGGGGCACCAGGAGCTGTTTTTT	CASSSGGDRGHQELFF	16	.	TRBD1	TRBV6-2/TRBV6-3	TRBJ2-2
TGTGCCAGCAGCCTTTCCCTAGCGGGAGGGGGGCGCGGGGAGCTGTTTTTT	CASSLSLAGGGRGELFF	17	.	TRBD2	TRBV27	TRBJ2-2
TGTGCCAGCAGCCCAACGGGGGGAAACACCGGGGAGCTGTTTTTT	CASSPTGGNTGELFF	15	.	TRBD2	TRBV7-3	TRBJ2-2
TGTGCCAGCGGCCCCTCTGAAACAGGGACCCAGTACTTC	CASGPSETGTQYF	13	.	.	TRBV7-2	TRBJ2-5
TGTGCCAGCAGCCAAGATAGAGGGCTAGCGGGAGTCTCTTGGTACGAGCAGTACTTC	CASSQDRGLAGVSWYEQYF	19	.	TRBD2	TRBV3-1/TRBV3-2	TRBJ2-7
TGTGCCTGGAGCATGCATGGTAGTCAGCCCCAGCATTTT	CAWSMHGSQPQHF	13	.	.	TRBV30	TRBJ1-5
TGTGCCAGCAGTGACTCAGCGGGGGGGCCCACAGATACGCAGTATTTT	CASSDSAGGPTDTQYF	16	.	TRBD2	TRBV6-4	TRBJ2-3
TGTGCCGGCTCCGGGACTATCTCCTACGAGCAGTACTTC	CAGSGTISYEQYF	13	.	TRBD2	TRBV28	TRBJ2-7
TGTGCCAGCTCCCCAACCCGGGACACCGCGGAGGCTTTCTTT	CASSPTRDTAEAFF	14	.	.	TRBV18	TRBJ1-1
TGTGCCAGCAGTGAATCACCGGGATCTGCTGGAAACACCATATATTTT	CASSESPGSAGNTIYF	16	.	.	TRBV6-1	TRBJ1-3
TGTGCCAGCAGCCTAGACGGGGGGGCAGGAAACACCATATATTTT	CASSLDGGAGNTIYF	15	.	.	TRBV7-2	TRBJ1-3
TGTGCCAGCAGCCAGCGACTAGCGGCCTACGAGCAGTACTTC	CASSQRLAAYEQYF	14	.	TRBD2	TRBV3-1/TRBV3-2	TRBJ2-7
TGTGCCAGCAGTCCCTACCCGACCAGGATTTATGGCTACACCTTC	CASSPYPTRIYGYTF	15	.	.	TRBV6-2/TRBV6-3	TRBJ1-2
TGCGCCAGCAGCCAAGAGGTTAGCGGGAGGGGTGAGCAGTTCTTC	CASSQEVSGRGEQFF	15	few	TRBD2	TRBV4-1	TRBJ2-1
TGTGCCAGCAGCCAAGATCTTCAGGGGGCCGGCTACGAGCAGTACTTC	CASSQDLQGAGYEQYF	16	.	TRBD1	TRBV4-2	TRBJ2-7
TGTGCCTGGAGTGGAGGGGGCGATCAGCCCCAGCATTTT	CAWSGGGDQPQHF	13	.	TRBD1	TRBV30	TRBJ1-5
TGTGCCAGCAGCGTTTCCCCGGGGTACCAAGAGACCCAGTACTTC	CASSVSPGYQETQYF	15	.	.	TRBV9	TRBJ2-5
TGTGCCAGCAGCGTAGGAGGGCAGGGGGCGCAGGGCTACACCTTC	CASSVGGQGAQGYTF	15	.	TRBD1	TRBV9	TRBJ1-2
TGTGCCAGCAGTCCTCGTCGGACAGGGGGGACTGAAGCTTTCTTT	CASSPRRTGGTEAFF	15	few	TRBD1	TRBV27	TRBJ1-1
TGTGCCAGCAGTTACTCGGACAGTTCGTCAGATACGCAGTATTTT	CASSYSDSSSDTQYF	15	.	.	TRBV6-2/TRBV6-3	TRBJ2-3
TGTGCCTGGAGAGAAGCCGGGACAGGCATCGAGACCCAGTACTTC	CAWREAGTGIETQYF	15	.	TRBD1	TRBV30	TRBJ2-5
TGCGCCAGCAGCCCTTCCGTGGACAGTTCCGGGGAGCTGTTTTTT	CASSPSVDSSGELFF	15	.	.	TRBV4-3	TRBJ2-2